The T cell receptor beta chain described here comes from a study of blood T cell repertoires in COVID-19. The table came from immunoSEQ multiplex PCR; TCRdb's copy has only in-frame clones and leaves some out. The sample contains more than 300,000 clones, approximately 89% of which appear only once. Per the germline V gene, CDR1 is SGHNT and CDR2 is YENEEA. V lost 5 bases and J lost 2, with 15 bases in between. This CDR3 is built from 15 residues. The TCR comes from a woman in her twenties or thirties with COVID-19, enrolled during active disease. Sequences were obtained from peripheral blood. This chain uses TRBV11-3 with TRBJ1-1, with D possibly TRBD1 on 6 matching bases. The CDR3 nucleotides read TGTGCCAGCAGCATTTCAAGGGGGGGTAACACTGAAGCTTTCTTT. This codes for CASSISRGGNTEAFF.